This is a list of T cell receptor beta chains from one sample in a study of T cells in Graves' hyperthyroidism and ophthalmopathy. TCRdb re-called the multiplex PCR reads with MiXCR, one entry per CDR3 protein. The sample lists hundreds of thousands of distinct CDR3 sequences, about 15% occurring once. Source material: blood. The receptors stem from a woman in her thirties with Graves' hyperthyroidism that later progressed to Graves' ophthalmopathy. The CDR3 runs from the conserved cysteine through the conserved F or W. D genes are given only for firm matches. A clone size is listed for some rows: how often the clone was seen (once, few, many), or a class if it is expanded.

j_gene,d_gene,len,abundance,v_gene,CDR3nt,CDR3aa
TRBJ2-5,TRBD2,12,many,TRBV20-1,TGCAGTGCTGGACTAGTTCTAGAGACCCAGTACTTC,CSAGLVLETQYF
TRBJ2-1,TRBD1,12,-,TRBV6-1,TGTGCCACCTCCACAGGGGTCGATGAGCAGTTCTTC,CATSTGVDEQFF
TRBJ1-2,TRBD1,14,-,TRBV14,TGTGCCAGCAGCCCTGGGACAGTGCCCGGGGGCTACACCTTC,CASSPGTVPGGYTF
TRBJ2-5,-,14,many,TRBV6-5,TGTGCCAGCAGTTACTCTGCTCCCCAAGAGACCCAGTACTTC,CASSYSAPQETQYF
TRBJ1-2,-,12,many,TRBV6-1,TGTGCCAGCAAGGACAACACAAATGGCTACACCTTC,CASKDNTNGYTF
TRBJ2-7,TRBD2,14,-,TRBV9,TGTGCCAGCAGCGTAGGGGGACTAACGTACGAGCAGTACTTC,CASSVGGLTYEQYF
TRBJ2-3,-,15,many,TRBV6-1,TGTGCCAGCAGTTCGTCGGGGAGAACCACAGATACGCAGTATTTT,CASSSSGRTTDTQYF
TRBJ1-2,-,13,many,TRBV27,TGTGCCAGCAGTACTGGGGGTCTGAGGGGCTACACCTTC,CASSTGGLRGYTF
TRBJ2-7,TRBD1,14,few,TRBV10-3,TGTGCCATCAGCCCGGGACAGGGGGCAAGCGAGCAGTACTTC,CAISPGQGASEQYF
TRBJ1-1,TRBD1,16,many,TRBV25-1,TGTGCCAGCAGTGATACAGGGGCGGGGGGCGACACTGAAGCTTTCTTT,CASSDTGAGGDTEAFF
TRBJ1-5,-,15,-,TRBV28,TGTGCCAGCAGTCGACGGACAGCCGCCAATCAGCCCCAGCATTTT,CASSRRTAANQPQHF
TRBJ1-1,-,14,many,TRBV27,TGTGCCAGCTACCCCCCAGGGATGAACACTGAAGCTTTCTTT,CASYPPGMNTEAFF
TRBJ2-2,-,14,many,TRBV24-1,TGTGCCACCAGTGATTTGGTAAACACCGGGGAGCTGTTTTTT,CATSDLVNTGELFF
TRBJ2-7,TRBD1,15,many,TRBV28,TGTGCCAGCAGTTCGGCCGGGACAGGGTTATACGAGCAGTACTTC,CASSSAGTGLYEQYF
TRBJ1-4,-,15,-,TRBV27,TGTGCCAGCAGTAATTATCTGACAGCTAATGAAAAACTGTTTTTT,CASSNYLTANEKLFF
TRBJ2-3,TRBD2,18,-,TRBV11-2,TGTGCCAGCAGCCTCACAAACCCACTAGCGGTACCACAAGATACGCAGTATTTT,CASSLTNPLAVPQDTQYF
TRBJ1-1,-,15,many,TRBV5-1,TGCGCCAGCAGCCCCGAACAAAGCGCACGGACTGAAGCTTTCTTT,CASSPEQSARTEAFF
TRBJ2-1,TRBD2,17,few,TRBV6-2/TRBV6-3,TGTGCCAGCTCAACCGCGACTAGCGGGAGCTCCTACAATGAGCAGTTCTTC,CASSTATSGSSYNEQFF
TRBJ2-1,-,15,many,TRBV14,TGTGCCAGCAGCGCGGGGGCCCAATCCTACAATGAGCAGTTCTTC,CASSAGAQSYNEQFF
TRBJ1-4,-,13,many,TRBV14,TGTGCCAGCAGCCAAGTTCCCGGGGAAAAACTGTTTTTT,CASSQVPGEKLFF
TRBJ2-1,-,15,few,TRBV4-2,TGTGCCAGCAGCCAAGGGCAGTTGCTGAACAATGAGCAGTTCTTC,CASSQGQLLNNEQFF
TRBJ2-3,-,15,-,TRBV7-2,TGTGCCAGCAGCTTAGGGGCGAGCAAACAAGATACGCAGTATTTT,CASSLGASKQDTQYF
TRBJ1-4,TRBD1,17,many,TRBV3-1,TGTGCCAGCAGCCAAGGGACAGGGTGGGGAGGTAATGAAAAACTGTTTTTT,CASSQGTGWGGNEKLFF
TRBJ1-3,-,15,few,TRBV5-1,TGCGCCAGCAGCTTTGGTGGACAAATGAGAGGCACCATATATTTT,CASSFGGQMRGTIYF
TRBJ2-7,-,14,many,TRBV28,TGTGCCAGCAGAAACTGGGACCGCTCCTACGAGCAGTACTTC,CASRNWDRSYEQYF
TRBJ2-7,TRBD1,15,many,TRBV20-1,TGCAGTGCTAGTAGTTTAGGGACAGGGGGCTACGAGCAGTACTTC,CSASSLGTGGYEQYF
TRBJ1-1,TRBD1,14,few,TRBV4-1,TGCGCCAGCAGCCGGGGACAGGGGTGGACTGAAGCTTTCTTT,CASSRGQGWTEAFF
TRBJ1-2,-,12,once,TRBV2,TGTGCCAGCGCCTCAGGAATGGGGGGCTACACGTTC,CASASGMGGYTF
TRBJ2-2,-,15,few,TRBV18,TGTGCCAGCTCCAAAGCCGAAACGAACACCGGGGAGCTGTTTTTT,CASSKAETNTGELFF
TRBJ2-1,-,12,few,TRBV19,TGTGCCAGTAGTAGGCAGGGCGGTGAGCAGTTCTTC,CASSRQGGEQFF
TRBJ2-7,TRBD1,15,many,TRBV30,TGTGCCTGGAAACAGGCGGGACAGGGCTCCTACGAGCAGTACTTC,CAWKQAGQGSYEQYF
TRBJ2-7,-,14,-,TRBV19,TGTGCCAGTAGTGGCGGCCTCACTAGGGTCGAGCAGTACTTC,CASSGGLTRVEQYF